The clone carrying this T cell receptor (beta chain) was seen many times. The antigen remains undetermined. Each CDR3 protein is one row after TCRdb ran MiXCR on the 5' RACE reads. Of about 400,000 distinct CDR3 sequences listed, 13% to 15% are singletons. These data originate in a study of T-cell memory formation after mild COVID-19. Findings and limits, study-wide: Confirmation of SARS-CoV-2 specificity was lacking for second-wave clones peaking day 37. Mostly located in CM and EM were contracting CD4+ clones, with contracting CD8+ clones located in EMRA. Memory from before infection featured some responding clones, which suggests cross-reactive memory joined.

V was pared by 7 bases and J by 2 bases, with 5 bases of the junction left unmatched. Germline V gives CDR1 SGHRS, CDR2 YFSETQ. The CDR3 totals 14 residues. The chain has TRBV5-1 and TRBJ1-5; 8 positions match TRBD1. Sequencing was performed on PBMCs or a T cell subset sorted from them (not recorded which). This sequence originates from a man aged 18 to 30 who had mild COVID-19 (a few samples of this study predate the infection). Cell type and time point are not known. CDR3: CASAPGGGNQPQHF. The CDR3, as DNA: TGCGCCAGCGCACCAGGGGGCGGCAATCAGCCCCAGCATTTT.